The rows below give T cell receptor beta chains drawn from one sample of a study of cytomegalovirus exposure and HLA in healthy donors. The assay was immunoSEQ multiplex PCR, and TCRdb's table has in-frame clones only and misses some. The profile shows approximately 160,000 clones, about 81% of them singletons. The sample consisted of PBMCs. These receptors all come from a girl aged 2-15 years in good health and CMV-seropositive. CDR3s include the opening cysteine and the closing phenylalanine or tryptophan. The order of the fields is clone size, D gene, CDR3 length, V gene, J gene, CDR3 protein, CDR3 DNA. D genes are given only for firm matches. Only some rows state a clone size, as once, few, many or a class for expanded clones.

>-|-|17|TRBV21-1|TRBJ2-5
CASSKVRIQLRQETQYF
TGTGCCAGCAGCAAAGTTCGAATACAGCTCCGCCAAGAGACCCAGTACTTC
>-|-|15|TRBV5-1|TRBJ1-3
CASSPQGVSGNTIYF
TGCGCCAGCAGCCCTCAAGGGGTCTCTGGAAACACCATATATTTT
>-|TRBD1|14|TRBV2|TRBJ1-5
CASSGGQGGQPQHF
TGTGCCAGCAGTGGTGGACAGGGAGGTCAGCCCCAGCATTTT
>-|-|16|TRBV2|TRBJ2-1
CASSVRAGSAYNEQFF
TGTGCCAGCAGTGTTCGGGCGGGATCGGCCTACAATGAGCAGTTCTTC
>-|-|14|TRBV7-9|TRBJ1-2
CATGGVPTNYGYTF
TGTGCCACCGGAGGGGTTCCTACTAACTATGGCTACACCTTC
>-|TRBD1|21|TRBV6-4|TRBJ2-7
CASSDRISRVKLTGRSYEQYF
TGTGCCAGCAGTGACCGGATTTCCCGGGTAAAATTGACAGGGCGTTCCTACGAGCAGTACTTC
>-|-|16|TRBV28|TRBJ1-2
CASSFPKGLSNYGYTF
TGTGCCAGCAGTTTCCCTAAGGGGCTTTCAAACTATGGCTACACCTTC
>-|TRBD1|14|TRBV28|TRBJ2-5
CASSLRDRGETQYF
TGTGCCAGCAGTTTAAGGGACAGGGGAGAGACCCAGTACTTC
>-|TRBD1|16|TRBV10-3|TRBJ1-2
CAISGPRTGTGTGYTF
TGTGCCATCAGTGGCCCCCGGACCGGGACAGGGACGGGCTACACCTTC
>-|TRBD2|16|TRBV6-1|TRBJ2-3
CASSEGLGGPIDTQYF
TGTGCCAGCAGTGAGGGATTGGGAGGGCCAATAGATACGCAGTATTTT
>-|-|14|TRBV30|TRBJ1-2
CAWSLLRGSKGYTF
TGTGCCTGGAGTCTCCTCAGGGGTAGTAAGGGCTACACCTTC
>few|TRBD2|16|TRBV28|TRBJ2-7
CASRAMDVAGSYEQYF
TGTGCCAGCCGTGCGATGGATGTAGCGGGGTCCTACGAGCAGTACTTC
>-|TRBD1|15|TRBV9|TRBJ1-3
CASSPQGGRGNTIYF
TGTGCCAGCAGCCCCCAAGGGGGCAGGGGGAACACCATATATTTT
>-|TRBD2|17|TRBV18|TRBJ2-7
CASSSGTGTSGEYEQYF
TGTGCCAGCTCATCCGGGACAGGGACTAGCGGCGAATACGAGCAGTACTTC
>-|-|14|TRBV13|TRBJ1-5
CASSSRGVNQPQHF
TGTGCCAGCAGCTCTCGGGGGGTGAATCAGCCCCAGCATTTT
>-|TRBD1|19|TRBV13|TRBJ1-1
CASSLRYGGTGSTKTEAFF
TGTGCCAGCAGCTTAAGGTATGGCGGGACAGGGTCCACAAAGACTGAAGCTTTCTTT
>-|-|13|TRBV30|TRBJ1-1
CAWSLVGGSEAFF
TGTGCCTGGAGTCTAGTTGGGGGCTCTGAAGCTTTCTTT
>-|-|15|TRBV5-4|TRBJ2-3
CASSAGLVRTDTQYF
TGTGCCAGCAGCGCCGGCCTAGTAAGGACAGATACGCAGTATTTT
>-|-|14|TRBV14|TRBJ1-2
CASSHRGLNYGYTF
TGTGCCAGCAGCCACAGGGGTTTGAACTATGGCTACACCTTC
>-|TRBD1|15|TRBV14|TRBJ2-7
CASSQGQGAYYEQYF
TGTGCCAGCAGCCAAGGACAGGGGGCGTACTACGAGCAGTACTTC
>few|-|11|TRBV28|TRBJ1-4
CASSLHEKLFF
TGTGCCAGCAGCCTCCATGAAAAACTGTTTTTT
>-|TRBD2|15|TRBV5-8|TRBJ2-7
CASSLGLAGVYEQYF
TGTGCCAGCAGCCTCGGACTAGCGGGAGTGTACGAGCAGTACTTC
>-|-|12|TRBV7-9|TRBJ1-3
CASSLQGNTIYF
TGTGCCAGCAGCTTACAGGGAAACACCATATATTTT
>once|TRBD1|16|TRBV7-3|TRBJ2-2
CASSLTRDRAAGELFF
TGTGCCAGCAGCTTAACTAGGGACAGGGCGGCCGGGGAGCTGTTTTTT
>-|TRBD1|14|TRBV30|TRBJ1-6
CAWSVTGGDSPLHF
TGTGCCTGGAGTGTGACAGGGGGGGATTCACCCCTCCACTTT
>once|TRBD1|14|TRBV29-1|TRBJ1-1
CSVKGARGSTEAFF
TGCAGCGTGAAGGGGGCTCGGGGGAGCACTGAAGCTTTCTTT
>-|TRBD1|15|TRBV6-6|TRBJ2-2
CASSLVYRGPGELFF
TGTGCCAGCAGTTTGGTTTACAGGGGCCCCGGGGAGCTGTTTTTT
>-|TRBD1|15|TRBV27|TRBJ1-6
CASSSDRGLYSPLHF
TGTGCCAGCAGTTCGGACAGGGGACTCTACTCACCCCTCCACTTT
>-|TRBD2|16|TRBV30|TRBJ2-3
CAWSYPRLAATDTQYF
TGTGCCTGGAGTTACCCCAGACTAGCGGCCACAGATACGCAGTATTTT
>-|TRBD1|14|TRBV6-5|TRBJ1-2
CASRPRDRGYGYTF
TGTGCCAGCAGACCCCGGGACAGGGGCTATGGCTACACCTTC
>-|TRBD2|14|TRBV30|TRBJ2-5
CAWRDSGSWETQYF
TGTGCCTGGAGAGATAGCGGGAGTTGGGAGACCCAGTACTTC
>-|TRBD1|15|TRBV19|TRBJ2-7
CASSTGTGGVYEQYF
TGTGCCAGTAGCACCGGGACAGGGGGCGTATACGAGCAGTACTTC
>-|TRBD2|17|TRBV19|TRBJ2-3
CASSRGPGLETTDTQYF
TGTGCCAGTAGTCGGGGTCCCGGACTAGAGACTACAGATACGCAGTATTTT
>-|-|14|TRBV5-1|TRBJ2-2
CASSLVLNTGELFF
TGCGCCAGCAGCTTAGTCCTAAACACCGGGGAGCTGTTTTTT